The 10 T cell receptor beta chains given below trace back to one sample, sequenced in a study of blood T cells in healthy people across ages. A sample-barcoded 5' primer and a J-beta primer mix were used in a second PCR of roughly 7 to 11 cycles. In TCRdb, the 5' RACE reads were re-called with MiXCR into one record per CDR3 protein. This sample has about 970,000 distinct CDR3 sequences, with just over 50% found just once. Source material: blood. All receptors come from a woman aged 55-70 years in good health.

The CDR3 loop is CASSVPGTGKETQYF. DNA for the CDR3: TGTGCCAGCAGTGTACCCGGAACAGGGAAAGAGACCCAGTACTTC. This chain connects TRBV6-1 to TRBJ2-5; the D gene is possibly TRBD1 (6 bases). The CDR3 is 15 amino acids. Germline V gene sequence: CDR1 MNHNS, CDR2 SASEGT. V lost 4 bases and J 3 bases, leaving 15 bases between the germline ends.

The gene calls are TRBV27 and TRBJ2-6, with TRBD2 matching over 7 bases. The ends lost 5 bases at V and 0 bases at J; junction bases unmatched: 7. CDR3 size: 17 residues. The V gene's germline CDR1 is MNHEY and CDR2 SMNVEV (reference sequence). The CDR3 bases are TGTGCCAGCAGTCCGGGGACTATTTACTCTGGGGCCAACGTCCTGACTTTC. Amino acids: CASSPGTIYSGANVLTF.

V usage is TRBV5-6 and J usage is TRBJ1-2; perhaps TRBD1 as D (5 bases). This CDR3 is 16 amino acids long. Germline CDR1 reads SGHDT; CDR2 reads YYEEEE. V was trimmed by 6 bases and J by 3 bases, leaving 21 bases between them. CDR3 loop: CASITPPSGDDYGYTF. In nucleotides, the CDR3 is TGTGCCAGCATTACCCCTCCGAGTGGGGACGACTATGGCTACACCTTC.

This chain links TRBV24-1 with TRBJ2-2; D uncertain. The ends were cut back, 5 bases at V and 7 bases at J, with 10 bases in the middle. The CDR3 covers 13 residues. Germline loops: CDR1 KGHDR, CDR2 SFDVKD. The DNA for the CDR3 is TGTGCCACCAGTGTGTCTGTGCGCGGGGAGCTGTTTTTT. Translating gives CATSVSVRGELFF.

Ten or more counts support this clonotype. This chain connects TRBV7-3 to TRBJ2-3, with TRBD2 identical over 7 bases. Unmatched junction bases numbered 8, after V lost 5 bases and J lost 6 bases. The CDR3 runs to 14 residues. CDR1 is SGHTA and CDR2 is FQGTGA in the germline V gene. In nucleotides, the CDR3 is TGTGCCAGCAGCCAACTAGCGAGCTCGGATACGCAGTATTTT. Protein sequence: CASSQLASSDTQYF. The variable domain in full, with the rest retrieved from reference TRBV7-3 and TRBJ2-3, is GAGVSQTPSNKVTEKGKYVELRCDPISGHTALYWYRQSLGQGPEFLIYFQGTGAADDSGLPNDRFFAVRPEGSVSTLKIQRTERGDSAVYLCASSQLASSDTQYFGPGTRLTVL.

V and J are TRBV12-3 or TRBV12-4 and TRBJ2-5, with 14 positions matching TRBD2. This CDR3 spans 16 amino acids. Germline trimming cut 6 bases from V and 1 base from J; bases unmatched to any gene: 4. The chain's CDR3 is CASSYGLAGGQETQYF. The CDR3 DNA sequence: TGTGCCAGCAGCTACGGACTAGCGGGAGGCCAAGAGACCCAGTACTTC.

The V call is TRBV12-3 or TRBV12-4, the J call TRBJ2-5; D not certain. The better agreement between TRBJ2-7 and the DNA end casts doubt on the J call. This CDR3 spans 14 amino acids. CDR3 nucleotide sequence: TGTGCCAGCAGTTTTGTCGGGCCTCCCTACGAGCAGTACTTC. Translating it yields CASSFVGPPYEQYF.

This clonotype was observed at least ten times. This chain uses TRBV6-2 or TRBV6-3 with TRBJ2-3; 7 bases align to TRBD1. This CDR3 comprises 13 residues. From germline, CDR1 is MNHEY and CDR2 SVGEGT. Losses at the gene ends were 7 bases for V and 9 bases for J; bases not matched to a gene: 10. CDR3 sequence reads: CASNRGSGGTQYF. In nucleotides, the CDR3 is TGTGCCAGCAACAGGGGTTCGGGTGGAACGCAGTATTTT.

The CDR3, as DNA: TGTGCCAGCACCCGGGGGGTAAGCTCCTACAATGAGCAGTTCTTC. This gives the protein CASTRGVSSYNEQFF. V is TRBV27 and J is TRBJ2-1; TRBD2 matches 7 bases. Looked up from germline, CDR1 is MNHEY and CDR2 is SMNVEV (reference sequence). Germline trimming cut 7 bases from V and 0 bases from J; bases unmatched to any gene: 6. CDR3 size: 15 residues.

The table lists this clonotype with a few counts. This rearrangement joins TRBV20-1 to TRBJ1-2; D is perhaps TRBD1 (5 bases). Trimming pared 3 bases from V and 0 bases from J, leaving 8 bases between. The V gene's germline CDR1 is DFQATT and CDR2 SNEGSKA (reference sequence). The CDR3 loop spans 13 amino acids. The CDR3 DNA reads TGCAGTGCTAGCCGACAGACTAACTATGGCTACACCTTC. The encoded protein is CSASRQTNYGYTF.